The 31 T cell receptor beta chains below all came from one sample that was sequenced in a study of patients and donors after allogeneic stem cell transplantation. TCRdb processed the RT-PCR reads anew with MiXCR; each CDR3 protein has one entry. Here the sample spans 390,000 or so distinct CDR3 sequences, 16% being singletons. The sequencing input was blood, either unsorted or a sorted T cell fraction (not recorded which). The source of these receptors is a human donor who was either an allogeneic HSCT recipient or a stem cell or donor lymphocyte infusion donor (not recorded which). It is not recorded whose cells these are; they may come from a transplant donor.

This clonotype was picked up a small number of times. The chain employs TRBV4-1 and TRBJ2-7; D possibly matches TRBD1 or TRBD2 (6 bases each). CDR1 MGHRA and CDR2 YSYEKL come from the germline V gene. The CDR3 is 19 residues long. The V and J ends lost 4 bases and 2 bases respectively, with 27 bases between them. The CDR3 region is CASSPSGAPWKDRPYEQYF. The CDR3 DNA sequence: TGCGCCAGCAGCCCGTCGGGGGCCCCCTGGAAGGACCGACCCTACGAGCAGTACTTC.

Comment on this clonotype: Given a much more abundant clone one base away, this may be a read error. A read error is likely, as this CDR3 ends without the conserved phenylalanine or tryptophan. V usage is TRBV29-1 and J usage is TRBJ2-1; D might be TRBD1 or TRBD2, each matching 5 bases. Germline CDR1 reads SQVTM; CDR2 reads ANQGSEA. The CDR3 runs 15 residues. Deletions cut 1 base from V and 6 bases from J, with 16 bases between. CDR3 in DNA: TGCAGCGTTGAAGGGGGGTCAGGGCGGATCAATGAGCAGTTCTAC. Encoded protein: CSVEGGSGRINEQFY.

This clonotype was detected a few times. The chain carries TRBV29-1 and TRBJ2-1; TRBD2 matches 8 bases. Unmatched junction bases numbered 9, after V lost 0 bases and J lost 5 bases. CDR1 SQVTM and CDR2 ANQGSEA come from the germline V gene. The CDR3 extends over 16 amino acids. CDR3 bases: TGCAGCGTTGAAGATGTGGTCGGGAGGGCCGACAATGAGCAGTTCTTC. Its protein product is CSVEDVVGRADNEQFF.

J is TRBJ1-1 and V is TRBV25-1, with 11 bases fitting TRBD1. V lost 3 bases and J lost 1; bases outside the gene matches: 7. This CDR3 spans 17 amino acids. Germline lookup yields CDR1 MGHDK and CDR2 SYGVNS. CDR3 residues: CASSDLGTGGSNTEAFF. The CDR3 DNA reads TGTGCCAGCAGTGACCTCGGGACAGGGGGTTCGAACACTGAAGCTTTCTTT.

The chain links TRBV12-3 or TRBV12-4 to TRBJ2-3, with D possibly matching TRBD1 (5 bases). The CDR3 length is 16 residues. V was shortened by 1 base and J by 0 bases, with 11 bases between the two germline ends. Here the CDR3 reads CASSLGAGPSTDTQYF. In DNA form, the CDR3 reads TGTGCCAGCAGTTTAGGGGCAGGGCCTAGCACAGATACGCAGTATTTT.

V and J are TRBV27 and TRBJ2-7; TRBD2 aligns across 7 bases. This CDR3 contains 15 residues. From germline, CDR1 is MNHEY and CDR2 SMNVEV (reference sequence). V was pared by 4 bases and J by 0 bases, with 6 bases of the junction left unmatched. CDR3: CASSWAGTNSYEQYF. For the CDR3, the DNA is TGTGCCAGCAGTTGGGCCGGGACTAACTCCTACGAGCAGTACTTC.

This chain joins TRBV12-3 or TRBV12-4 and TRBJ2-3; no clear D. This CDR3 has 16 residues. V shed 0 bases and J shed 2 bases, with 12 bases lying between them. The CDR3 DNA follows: TGTGCCAGCAGTTTAGCGGCCGGGCACCTCACAGATACGCAGTATTTT. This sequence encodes CASSLAAGHLTDTQYF.

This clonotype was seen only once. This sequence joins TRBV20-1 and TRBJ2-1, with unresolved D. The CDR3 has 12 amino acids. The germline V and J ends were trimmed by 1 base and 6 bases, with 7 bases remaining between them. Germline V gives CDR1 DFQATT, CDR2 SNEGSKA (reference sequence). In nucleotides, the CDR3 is TGCAGTGCTAGAGCTTGGGGCAATGAGCAGTTCTTC. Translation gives CSARAWGNEQFF.

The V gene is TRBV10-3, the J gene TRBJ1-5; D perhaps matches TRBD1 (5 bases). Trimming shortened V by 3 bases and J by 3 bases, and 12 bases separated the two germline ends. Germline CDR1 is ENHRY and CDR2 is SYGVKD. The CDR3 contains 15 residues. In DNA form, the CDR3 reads TGTGCCATCAGTGACGGGGGATTGATCAATCAGCCCCAGCATTTT. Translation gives CAISDGGLINQPQHF.

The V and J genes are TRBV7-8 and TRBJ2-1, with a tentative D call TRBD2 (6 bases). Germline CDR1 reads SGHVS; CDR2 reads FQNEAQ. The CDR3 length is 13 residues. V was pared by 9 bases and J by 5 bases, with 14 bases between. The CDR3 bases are TGTGCCAGTAGGGAGGTTCCGCACAATGAGCAGTTCTTC. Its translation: CASREVPHNEQFF.

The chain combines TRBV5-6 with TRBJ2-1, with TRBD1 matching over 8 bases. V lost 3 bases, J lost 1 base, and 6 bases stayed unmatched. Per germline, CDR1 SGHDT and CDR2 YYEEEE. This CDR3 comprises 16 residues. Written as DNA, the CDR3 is TGTGCCAGCAGCTCGGAAGGACAGGGTTCCTACAATGAGCAGTTCTTC. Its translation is CASSSEGQGSYNEQFF.

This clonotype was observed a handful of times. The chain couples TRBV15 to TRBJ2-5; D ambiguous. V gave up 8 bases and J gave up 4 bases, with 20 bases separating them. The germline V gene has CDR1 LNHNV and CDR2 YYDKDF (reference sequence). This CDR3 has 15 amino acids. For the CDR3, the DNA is TGTGCCACCCTCAGCGTATTCGGAAAGAGAGAGACCCAGTACTTC. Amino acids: CATLSVFGKRETQYF.

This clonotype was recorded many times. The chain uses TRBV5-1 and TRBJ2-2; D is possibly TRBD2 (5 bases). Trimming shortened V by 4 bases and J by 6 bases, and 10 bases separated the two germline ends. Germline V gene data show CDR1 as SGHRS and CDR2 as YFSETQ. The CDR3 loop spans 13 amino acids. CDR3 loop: CASSIGLAGELFF. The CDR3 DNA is TGCGCCAGCAGCATTGGACTGGCCGGGGAGCTGTTTTTT.

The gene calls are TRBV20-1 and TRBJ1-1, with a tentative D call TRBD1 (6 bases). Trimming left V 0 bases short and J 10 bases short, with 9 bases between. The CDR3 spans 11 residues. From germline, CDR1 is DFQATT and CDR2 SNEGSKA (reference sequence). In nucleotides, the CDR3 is TGCAGTGCTAGAGATGGCAGGGGAGCTTTCTTT. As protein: CSARDGRGAFF.

The CDR3 protein is CASSQVVGRGQGSYEQYF. The DNA for the CDR3 is TGCGCCAGCAGCCAAGTCGTCGGCCGGGGACAGGGCTCCTACGAGCAGTACTTC. The chain links TRBV4-1 to TRBJ2-7, with 9 positions matching TRBD1. The V gene end was trimmed by 1 base and the J gene end by 0 bases; junction bases not matched to a gene: 10. Germline V gene data show CDR1 as MGHRA and CDR2 as YSYEKL. CDR3 length: 18 amino acids.

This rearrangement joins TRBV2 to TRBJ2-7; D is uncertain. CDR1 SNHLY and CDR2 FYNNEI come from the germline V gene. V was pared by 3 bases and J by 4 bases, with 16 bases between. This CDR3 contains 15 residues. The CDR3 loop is CASSDKPGRPYEQYF. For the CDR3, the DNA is TGTGCCAGCAGTGATAAGCCCGGGCGCCCTTACGAGCAGTACTTC.

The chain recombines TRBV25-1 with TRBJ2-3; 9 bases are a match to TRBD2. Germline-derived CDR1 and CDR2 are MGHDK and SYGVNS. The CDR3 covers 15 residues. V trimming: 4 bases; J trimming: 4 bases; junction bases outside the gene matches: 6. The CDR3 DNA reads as TGTGCCAGCAGTGTTCCAGCGGGAGGACCAGATACGCAGTATTTT. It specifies CASSVPAGGPDTQYF.

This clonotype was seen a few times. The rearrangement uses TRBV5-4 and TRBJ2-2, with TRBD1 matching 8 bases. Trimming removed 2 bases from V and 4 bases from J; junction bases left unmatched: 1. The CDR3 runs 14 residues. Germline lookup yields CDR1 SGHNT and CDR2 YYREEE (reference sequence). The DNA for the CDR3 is TGTGCCAGCAGCTTTCAGGGGGCCACCGGGGAGCTGTTTTTT. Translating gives CASSFQGATGELFF.

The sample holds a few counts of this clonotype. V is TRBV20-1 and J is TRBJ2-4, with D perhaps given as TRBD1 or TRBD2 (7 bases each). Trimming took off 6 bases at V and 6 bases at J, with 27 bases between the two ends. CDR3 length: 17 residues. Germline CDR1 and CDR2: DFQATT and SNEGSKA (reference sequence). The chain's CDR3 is CSANVGQSLWGGNIQYF. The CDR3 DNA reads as TGCAGTGCAAACGTGGGACAGTCACTCTGGGGGGGAAACATTCAGTACTTC.

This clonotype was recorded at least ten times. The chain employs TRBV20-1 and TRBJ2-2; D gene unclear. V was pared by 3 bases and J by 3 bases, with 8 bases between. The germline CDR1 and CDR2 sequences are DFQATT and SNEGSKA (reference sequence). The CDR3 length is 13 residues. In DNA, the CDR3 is TGCAGTGCTAGCTCGGAAGACACCGGGGAGCTGTTTTTT. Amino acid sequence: CSASSEDTGELFF.

CDR3 DNA sequence: TGCGCCAGCAGCCAAGATGGTATGGAGTTCTTC. This encodes CASSQDGMEFF. The V call is TRBV4-3, the J call TRBJ2-1; D remains ambiguous. Trimming took off 0 bases at V and 14 bases at J, with 8 bases between the two ends. The CDR3 covers 11 residues. The germline V gene encodes CDR1 LGHNA and CDR2 YSLEER.

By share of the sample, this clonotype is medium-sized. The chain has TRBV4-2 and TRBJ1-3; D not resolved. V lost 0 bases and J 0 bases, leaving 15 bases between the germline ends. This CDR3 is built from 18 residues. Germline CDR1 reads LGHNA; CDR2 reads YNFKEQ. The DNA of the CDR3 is TGTGCCAGCAGCCAAGATCTATCGGGCGGTTCCTCTGGAAACACCATATATTTT. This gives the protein CASSQDLSGGSSGNTIYF.

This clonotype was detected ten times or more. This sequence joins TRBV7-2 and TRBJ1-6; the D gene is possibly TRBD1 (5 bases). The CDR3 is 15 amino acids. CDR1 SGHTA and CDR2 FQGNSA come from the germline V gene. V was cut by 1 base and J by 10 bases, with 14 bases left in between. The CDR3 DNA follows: TGTGCCAGCAGCTTAGGAAGAGGGGTGAACTCACCCCTCCACTTT. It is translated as CASSLGRGVNSPLHF.

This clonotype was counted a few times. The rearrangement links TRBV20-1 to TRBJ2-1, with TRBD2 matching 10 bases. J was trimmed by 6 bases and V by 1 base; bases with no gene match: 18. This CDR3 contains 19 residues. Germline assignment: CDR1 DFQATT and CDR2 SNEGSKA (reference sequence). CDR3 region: CSARGPSRLAGDLFNEQFF. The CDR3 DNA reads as TGCAGTGCTAGAGGCCCTTCTCGGCTAGCGGGAGACCTTTTCAATGAGCAGTTCTTC.

In DNA form, the CDR3 reads TGTGCCAGCAGCAGCGGACTAGCGGGAAGCTCCTACAATGAGCAGTTCTTC. Translated: CASSSGLAGSSYNEQFF. The chain employs TRBV7-9 and TRBJ2-1, with 12 bases matching TRBD2. Trimming removed 5 bases from V and 0 bases from J; junction bases left unmatched: 5. The CDR3 is 17 residues long. CDR1 SEHNR and CDR2 FQNEAQ come from the germline V gene (reference sequence). Variable domain in full (rest from reference TRBV7-9 and TRBJ2-1): DTGVSQNPRHKITKRGQNVTFRCDPISEHNRLYWYRQTLGQGPEFLTYFQNEAQLEKSRLLSDRFSAERPKGSFSTLEIQRTEQGDSAMYLCASSSGLAGSSYNEQFFGPGTRLTVL.

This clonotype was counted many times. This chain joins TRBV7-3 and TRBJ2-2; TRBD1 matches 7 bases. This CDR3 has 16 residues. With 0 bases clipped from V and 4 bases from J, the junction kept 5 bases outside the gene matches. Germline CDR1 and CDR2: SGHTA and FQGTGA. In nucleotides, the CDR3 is TGTGCCAGCAGCTTAACGGGGGCAGGGGGCACCGGGGAGCTGTTTTTT. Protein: CASSLTGAGGTGELFF.

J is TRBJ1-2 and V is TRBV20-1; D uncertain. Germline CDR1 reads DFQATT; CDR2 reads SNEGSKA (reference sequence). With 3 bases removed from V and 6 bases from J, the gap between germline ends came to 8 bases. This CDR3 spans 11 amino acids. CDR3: CSASQWDGYTF. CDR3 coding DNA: TGCAGTGCTAGTCAGTGGGATGGCTACACCTTC.

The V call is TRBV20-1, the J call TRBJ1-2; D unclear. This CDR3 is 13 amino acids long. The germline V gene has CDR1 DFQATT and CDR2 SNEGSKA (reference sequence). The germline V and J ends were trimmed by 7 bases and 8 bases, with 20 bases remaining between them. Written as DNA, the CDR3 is TGCAGTGTCCAGAACTACGACGAGCGGGGCTACACCTTC. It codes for CSVQNYDERGYTF.

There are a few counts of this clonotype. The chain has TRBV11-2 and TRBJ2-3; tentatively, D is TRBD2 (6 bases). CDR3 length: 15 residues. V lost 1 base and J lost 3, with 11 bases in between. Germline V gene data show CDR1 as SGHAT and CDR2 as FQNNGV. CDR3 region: CASSLGGIETDTQYF. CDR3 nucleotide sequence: TGTGCCAGCAGCTTAGGCGGGATAGAGACAGATACGCAGTATTTT.

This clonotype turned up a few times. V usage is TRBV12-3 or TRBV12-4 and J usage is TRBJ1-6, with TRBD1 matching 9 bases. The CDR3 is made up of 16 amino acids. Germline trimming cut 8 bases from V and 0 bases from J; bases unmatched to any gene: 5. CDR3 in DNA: TGTGCCAGCGGAATGACAGGGGGCTCCTATAATTCACCCCTCCACTTT. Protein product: CASGMTGGSYNSPLHF.

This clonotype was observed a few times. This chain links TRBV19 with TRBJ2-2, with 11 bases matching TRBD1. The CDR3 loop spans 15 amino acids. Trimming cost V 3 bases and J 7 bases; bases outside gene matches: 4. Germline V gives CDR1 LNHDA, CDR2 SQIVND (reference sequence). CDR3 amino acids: CASSIGTGGIGELFF. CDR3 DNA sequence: TGTGCCAGTAGTATTGGGACAGGGGGAATCGGGGAGCTGTTTTTT.